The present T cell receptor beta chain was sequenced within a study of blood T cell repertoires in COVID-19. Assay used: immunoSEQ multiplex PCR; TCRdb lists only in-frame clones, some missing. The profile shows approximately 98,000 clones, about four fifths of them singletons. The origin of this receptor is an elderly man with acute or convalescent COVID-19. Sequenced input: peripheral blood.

DNA for the CDR3: TGCGCCAGCAGCCAAATCGCAGGGTGGAGCGAGCAGTACTTC. Its protein product is CASSQIAGWSEQYF. The rearrangement links TRBV4-1 to TRBJ2-7, with a tentative D call TRBD1 (5 bases). The length of the CDR3 is 14 residues. Germline assignment: CDR1 MGHRA and CDR2 YSYEKL. V dropped 2 bases and J dropped 6 bases, with 14 bases sitting between them.